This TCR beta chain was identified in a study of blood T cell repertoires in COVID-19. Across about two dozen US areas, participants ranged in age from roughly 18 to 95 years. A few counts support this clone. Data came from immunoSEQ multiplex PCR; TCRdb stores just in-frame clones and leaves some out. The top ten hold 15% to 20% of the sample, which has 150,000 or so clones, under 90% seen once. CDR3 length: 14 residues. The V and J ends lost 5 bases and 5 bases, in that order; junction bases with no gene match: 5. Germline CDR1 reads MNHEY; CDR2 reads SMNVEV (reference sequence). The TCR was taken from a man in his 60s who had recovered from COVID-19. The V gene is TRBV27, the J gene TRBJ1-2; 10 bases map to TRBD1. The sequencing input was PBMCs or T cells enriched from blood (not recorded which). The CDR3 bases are TGTGCCAGCAGTATGGGACAGGGGATTTATGGCTACACCTTC. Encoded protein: CASSMGQGIYGYTF.